This record covers a single T cell receptor (beta chain). The antigen remains undetermined. This entry belongs to a study of CD8+CD57+ T cells in acquired aplastic anemia. Study information: Sorted CD4+ and CD8+ cells gave an average of 3.2 ug of DNA.

Those patients picked for sequencing had displayed CD8+CD57+ cell expansion on flow cytometry. Researchers used genomic DNA as the template to profile TCR beta VDJ and CDR3. TCRdb re-called the reads with MiXCR, one entry per CDR3 protein. The sample carries about 160,000 distinct CDR3 sequences, roughly 48% recorded once. Notes on the study in general: Sharing between patients and controls was observed for about 27 CD8+ CDR3 sequences.

Germline CDR1 SGHVS, CDR2 FNYEAQ. The length of the CDR3 is 16 residues. The ends lost 6 bases at V and 3 bases at J; junction bases unmatched: 10. The chain uses TRBV7-6 and TRBJ2-1; 8 bases map to TRBD2. Sequencing was done on a sample of sorted CD4+, CD8+, or CD8+CD57+ T cells (not recorded which) from PBMCs. The source of this sequence is a human donor with aplastic anemia. In DNA, the CDR3 is TGTGCCAGCAGTCCCTCTCGAGCGGGAGACTACAATGAGCAGTTCTTC. Its protein is CASSPSRAGDYNEQFF.